Listed below are T cell receptor beta chains from one sample, sequenced in a study of blood T cell repertoires in COVID-19. Method: immunoSEQ multiplex PCR; TCRdb's copy keeps in-frame clones and lacks some. The table has about 360,000 clones, approximately 86% seen once. The material sequenced was PBMCs or T cells enriched from blood (not recorded which). The source is a woman aged 40-49 years with acute COVID-19. CDR3s include the opening cysteine and the closing phenylalanine or tryptophan. Fields, in order: CDR3 length, D gene, J gene, V gene, CDR3 protein, CDR3 DNA. D genes are given only for firm matches.

CDR3 length: 15
D gene: NA
J gene: TRBJ2-7
V gene: TRBV19
CDR3 protein: CASSTGTQYSYEQYF
CDR3 DNA: TGTGCCAGTAGTACCGGGACACAATACTCCTACGAGCAGTACTTC

CDR3 length: 11
D gene: NA
J gene: TRBJ2-7
V gene: TRBV12-3/TRBV12-4
CDR3 protein: CASSLTGEQYF
CDR3 DNA: TGTGCCAGCAGCCTGACAGGCGAGCAGTACTTC

CDR3 length: 11
D gene: NA
J gene: TRBJ1-5
V gene: TRBV29-1
CDR3 protein: CSLGVYQPQHF
CDR3 DNA: TGCAGCTTAGGGGTATATCAGCCCCAGCATTTT

CDR3 length: 14
D gene: NA
J gene: TRBJ1-4
V gene: TRBV11-3
CDR3 protein: CASSLDRGNEKLFF
CDR3 DNA: TGTGCCAGCAGCTTAGATCGGGGGAATGAAAAACTGTTTTTT

CDR3 length: 13
D gene: TRBD2
J gene: TRBJ2-5
V gene: TRBV30
CDR3 protein: CAWNSGAGETQYF
CDR3 DNA: TGTGCCTGGAATAGCGGGGCTGGGGAGACCCAGTACTTC

CDR3 length: 13
D gene: NA
J gene: TRBJ1-2
V gene: TRBV12-3/TRBV12-4
CDR3 protein: CASSFMSYYGYTF
CDR3 DNA: TGTGCCAGCAGTTTTATGAGTTACTATGGCTACACCTTC

CDR3 length: 14
D gene: TRBD1
J gene: TRBJ1-2
V gene: TRBV5-4
CDR3 protein: CASSPGQGSYGYTF
CDR3 DNA: TGTGCCAGCAGCCCCGGACAGGGGTCGTATGGCTACACCTTC

CDR3 length: 14
D gene: NA
J gene: TRBJ2-7
V gene: TRBV6-1
CDR3 protein: CASSQVAVSYEQYF
CDR3 DNA: TGTGCCAGCAGCCAAGTGGCGGTCTCCTACGAGCAGTACTTC

CDR3 length: 14
D gene: NA
J gene: TRBJ2-3
V gene: TRBV5-1
CDR3 protein: CASSLVPGRSLQYF
CDR3 DNA: TGCGCCAGCAGCTTGGTGCCAGGTAGATCTCTTCAGTATTTT

CDR3 length: 17
D gene: TRBD2
J gene: TRBJ2-5
V gene: TRBV10-3
CDR3 protein: CAISAGTSGGAQETQYF
CDR3 DNA: TGTGCCATCAGTGCGGGGACTAGCGGGGGGGCCCAAGAGACCCAGTACTTC

CDR3 length: 17
D gene: TRBD1
J gene: TRBJ2-6
V gene: TRBV5-1
CDR3 protein: CASSLNRGTSGANVLTF
CDR3 DNA: TGCGCCAGCAGCTTGAACAGGGGAACCTCTGGGGCCAACGTCCTGACTTTC

CDR3 length: 15
D gene: NA
J gene: TRBJ2-7
V gene: TRBV18
CDR3 protein: CASSPPGLGAYEQYF
CDR3 DNA: TGTGCCAGCTCACCACCGGGACTGGGAGCCTACGAGCAGTACTTC

CDR3 length: 15
D gene: NA
J gene: TRBJ2-2
V gene: TRBV5-1
CDR3 protein: CASSLWTDGTGELFF
CDR3 DNA: TGCGCCAGCAGCCTTTGGACAGATGGGACCGGGGAGCTGTTTTTT

CDR3 length: 12
D gene: NA
J gene: TRBJ2-2
V gene: TRBV24-1
CDR3 protein: CATRQNTGELFF
CDR3 DNA: TGTGCCACCAGACAGAACACCGGGGAGCTGTTTTTT